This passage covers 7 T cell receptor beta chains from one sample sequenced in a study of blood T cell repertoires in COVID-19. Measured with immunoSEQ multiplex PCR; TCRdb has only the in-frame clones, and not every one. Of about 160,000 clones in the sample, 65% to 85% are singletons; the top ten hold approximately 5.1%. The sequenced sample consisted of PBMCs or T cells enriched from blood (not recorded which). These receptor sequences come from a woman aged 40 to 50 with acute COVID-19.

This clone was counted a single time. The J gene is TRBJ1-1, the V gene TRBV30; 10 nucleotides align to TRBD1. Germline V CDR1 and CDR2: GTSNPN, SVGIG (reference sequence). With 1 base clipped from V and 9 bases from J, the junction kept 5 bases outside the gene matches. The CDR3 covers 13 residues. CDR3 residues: CAWSAGTGVKAFF. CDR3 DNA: TGTGCCTGGAGTGCCGGGACAGGGGTTAAAGCTTTCTTT.

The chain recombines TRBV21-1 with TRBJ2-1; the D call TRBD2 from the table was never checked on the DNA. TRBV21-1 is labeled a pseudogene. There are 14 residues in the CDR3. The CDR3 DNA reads TGTGCCAGCCGCCAACTAGCGGGAGGGCCTGAGCAGTTCTTC. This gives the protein CASRQLAGGPEQFF.

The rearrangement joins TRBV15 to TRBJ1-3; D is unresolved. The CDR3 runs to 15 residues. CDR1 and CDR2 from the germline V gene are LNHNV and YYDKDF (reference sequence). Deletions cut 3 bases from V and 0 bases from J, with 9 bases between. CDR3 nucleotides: TGTGCCACCAGCAGGGACTTGGTCTCTGGAAACACCATATATTTT. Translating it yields CATSRDLVSGNTIYF.

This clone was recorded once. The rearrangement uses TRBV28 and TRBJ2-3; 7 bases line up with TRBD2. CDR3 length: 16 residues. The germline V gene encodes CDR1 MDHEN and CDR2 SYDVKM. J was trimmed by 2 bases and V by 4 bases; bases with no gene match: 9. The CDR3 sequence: CASSSGTTPFTDTQYF. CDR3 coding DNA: TGTGCCAGCAGTTCCGGGACTACGCCGTTCACAGATACGCAGTATTTT.

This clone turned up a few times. The CDR3 loop reads CASPRAGTGLKTQYF. Written as DNA, the CDR3 is TGCGCCAGCCCCCGGGCCGGGACAGGGCTCAAGACCCAGTACTTC. This sequence joins TRBV10-1 and TRBJ2-5; 9 nucleotides line up with TRBD1. CDR1 WNHNN and CDR2 SYGVQD come from the germline V gene (reference sequence). This CDR3 is built from 15 residues. With 8 bases clipped from V and 6 bases from J, the junction kept 13 bases outside the gene matches.

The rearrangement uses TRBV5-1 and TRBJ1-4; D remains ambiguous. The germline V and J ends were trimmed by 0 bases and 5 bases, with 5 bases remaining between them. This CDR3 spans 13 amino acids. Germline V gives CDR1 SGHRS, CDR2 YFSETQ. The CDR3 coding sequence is TGCGCCAGCAGCTTGGGGCGGAATGAAAAACTGTTTTTT. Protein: CASSLGRNEKLFF.

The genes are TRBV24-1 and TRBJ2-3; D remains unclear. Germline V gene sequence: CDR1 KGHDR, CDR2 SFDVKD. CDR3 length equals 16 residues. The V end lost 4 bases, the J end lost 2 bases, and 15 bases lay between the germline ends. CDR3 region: CATSDTVRGNTDTQYF. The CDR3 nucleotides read TGTGCCACCAGTGACACTGTGCGCGGAAACACAGATACGCAGTATTTT.